The 32 T cell receptor beta chains in this list originate from one sample, sequenced in a study of T cell repertoires in cytomegalovirus infection. From the reads, TCRdb called clonotypes with MiXCR, one entry per CDR3 protein. The sample records hundreds of thousands of distinct CDR3 sequences, less than 40% being singletons. Input material: PBMCs. These receptors were obtained from a human donor in good health (CMV status not recorded). Some clones in this sample may be carry-over from other donors' samples.

V gene TRBV5-5 combines with J gene TRBJ1-4, with D unresolved. From germline, CDR1 is SGHKS and CDR2 YYEKEE (reference sequence). This CDR3 is built from 13 residues. V was pared by 4 bases and J by 7 bases, with 11 bases between. The DNA of the CDR3 is TGTGCCAGCAGCGTGGACCCAAGTGAAAAACTGTTTTTT. It codes for CASSVDPSEKLFF.

This clonotype was detected a few times. This sequence joins TRBV7-2 and TRBJ1-3; 9 positions agree with TRBD1. The length of the CDR3 is 15 residues. In germline, CDR1 is SGHTA, CDR2 FQGNSA. Trimming removed 5 bases from V and 4 bases from J; junction bases left unmatched: 6. The CDR3 loop is CASSLGGTGGNTIYF. In DNA form, the CDR3 reads TGTGCCAGCAGCCTGGGTGGGACAGGGGGAAACACCATATATTTT.

This clonotype occurred a few times. The chain recombines TRBV12-3 or TRBV12-4 with TRBJ1-3; D possibly corresponds to TRBD1 (6 bases). The CDR3 is 15 amino acids. V lost 0 bases and J 2 bases, leaving 8 bases between the germline ends. The CDR3 protein is CASSLARTAGNTIYF. The CDR3 DNA follows: TGTGCCAGCAGTTTAGCCCGGACAGCTGGAAACACCATATATTTT.

The rearrangement links TRBV6-8 to TRBJ2-1; TRBD1 agrees at 8 bases. V shed 6 bases and J 8 bases; nucleotides not matched to a gene: 3. The CDR3 is made up of 12 amino acids. Germline assignment: CDR1 MNHGY and CDR2 SAAAGT. The CDR3 is CASRGGQDEQFF. For the CDR3, the DNA is TGTGCCAGCAGGGGGGGACAGGATGAGCAGTTCTTC.

Here the CDR3 DNA reads TGTGCCATAGCCGGCCCGTCGGCAGATACGCAGTATTTT. Residues: CAIAGPSADTQYF. The chain employs TRBV28 and TRBJ2-3; no clear D. The CDR3 loop spans 13 amino acids. Per the germline V gene, CDR1 is MDHEN and CDR2 is SYDVKM. V lost 10 bases and J lost 4, with 15 bases in between.

This clonotype was seen at least ten times. The rearrangement joins TRBV7-3 to TRBJ2-1; tentative D call: TRBD2 (5 bases). CDR3 length equals 14 residues. V lost 5 bases, J lost 5 bases, and 13 bases lay in between. Per the germline V gene, CDR1 is SGHTA and CDR2 is FQGTGA. CDR3 sequence reads: CASSKNAGNNEQFF. In DNA form, the CDR3 reads TGTGCCAGCAGCAAAAATGCGGGTAACAATGAGCAGTTCTTC.

This clonotype has ten or more counts. V is TRBV7-2 and J is TRBJ1-6; perhaps TRBD1 as D (5 bases). Germline V gives CDR1 SGHTA, CDR2 FQGNSA. The CDR3 is 16 amino acids. V lost 1 base and J 6 bases, leaving 13 bases between the germline ends. The CDR3 here is CASSLVSGLFNSPLHF. In DNA form, the CDR3 reads TGTGCCAGCAGCTTAGTTTCAGGGTTGTTTAATTCACCCCTCCACTTT.

The CDR3 reads CASSNAPGSYEQYF. Here the CDR3 DNA reads TGTGCCAGCAGCAATGCCCCAGGTTCCTACGAGCAGTACTTC. The chain employs TRBV7-6 and TRBJ2-7; D ambiguous. CDR1 SGHVS and CDR2 FNYEAQ come from the germline V gene. V was cut by 5 bases and J by 1 base, with 12 bases left in between. The CDR3 extends over 14 amino acids.

This clonotype was observed a handful of times. The V and J genes are TRBV3-1 and TRBJ1-1; a weak D match, TRBD1 (5 bases). The germline V and J ends were trimmed by 3 bases and 4 bases, with 12 bases remaining between them. Looked up from germline, CDR1 is LGHDT and CDR2 is YNNKEL (reference sequence). The CDR3 extends over 14 amino acids. This CDR3 is CASSHQGLGTEAFF. The CDR3 bases are TGTGCCAGCAGCCATCAGGGTCTGGGCACTGAAGCTTTCTTT.

This clonotype was detected only a few times. The V call is TRBV9, the J call TRBJ1-5, with 7 bases identical to TRBD1. V trimming: 3 bases; J trimming: 3 bases; junction bases outside the gene matches: 6. The CDR3 contains 15 residues. Germline V gives CDR1 SGDLS, CDR2 YYNGEE. The CDR3 region has the DNA TGTGCCAGCAGCGCTGGACAGGCTGACAATCAGCCCCAGCATTTT. It encodes CASSAGQADNQPQHF.

The CDR3 nucleotides read TGTGCCAGCAGCGTACTGGGGGGGGGCACTGAAGCTTTCTTT. This translates into CASSVLGGGTEAFF. The rearrangement links TRBV9 to TRBJ1-1, with D possibly matching TRBD1 (5 bases). V was trimmed by 1 base and J by 4 bases, leaving 11 bases between them. This CDR3 contains 14 residues. Germline assignment: CDR1 SGDLS and CDR2 YYNGEE. Together with reference TRBV9 and TRBJ1-1, the CDR3 gives the full variable domain: DSGVTQTPKHLITATGQRVTLRCSPRSGDLSVYWYQQSLDQGLQFLIQYYNGEERAKGNILERFSAQQFPDLHSELNLSSLELGDSALYFCASSVLGGGTEAFFGQGTRLTVV.

This clonotype was seen more than once but under ten times. V gene TRBV28 combines with J gene TRBJ1-1; TRBD1 agrees at 7 bases. The V segment lost 6 bases and the J segment 1 base; nucleotides outside the gene matches: 11. This CDR3 region has 16 residues. Germline assignment: CDR1 MDHEN and CDR2 SYDVKM. CDR3 residues: CASSVGFGTANTEAFF. CDR3 sequence (DNA): TGTGCCAGCAGCGTAGGGTTCGGGACAGCGAACACTGAAGCTTTCTTT.

J is TRBJ2-7 and V is TRBV27, with TRBD1 matching 7 bases. This CDR3 region has 15 residues. The trim removed 6 bases at V and 0 bases at J, leaving 8 bases unmatched. Germline CDR1 and CDR2: MNHEY and SMNVEV (reference sequence). CDR3 DNA: TGTGCCAGCAGCACGAAACGACAGGGCTCCTACGAGCAGTACTTC. Residues: CASSTKRQGSYEQYF.

This sequence joins TRBV20-1 and TRBJ2-6; a possible D gene is TRBD2 (7 bases). There are 15 residues in the CDR3. Germline-derived CDR1 and CDR2 are DFQATT and SNEGSKA (reference sequence). Trimming took 3 bases from V and 2 from J, leaving 11 bases between them. In DNA, the CDR3 is TGCAGTGCTAGTCGGGGGGCGACTGGGGCCAACGTCCTGACTTTC. Protein sequence: CSASRGATGANVLTF.

DNA of the CDR3: TGTGCCAGCAGCTGGGACAGGAACACCGGGGAGCTGTTTTTT. Translating gives CASSWDRNTGELFF. V usage is TRBV9 and J usage is TRBJ2-2; TRBD1 agrees at 7 bases. Germline CDR1 SGDLS, CDR2 YYNGEE. V dropped 4 bases and J dropped 1; count of bases not matched to a gene: 1. This CDR3 spans 14 amino acids.

This clonotype was counted ten times or more. The chain carries TRBV6-1 and TRBJ1-5, with D possibly TRBD1 on 5 matching bases. The CDR3 extends over 11 amino acids. Germline V gene data show CDR1 as MNHNS and CDR2 as SASEGT. Trimming took 4 bases from V and 10 from J, leaving 8 bases between them. CDR3 nucleotide sequence: TGTGCCAGCAGTGTCGGGGGTCCCCAGCATTTT. As protein: CASSVGGPQHF.

With respect to this clonotype: The junction differs from germline at one of its ends, possibly a read error. The V and J genes are TRBV7-6 and TRBJ2-5, with 9 bases aligning to TRBD1. Germline CDR1 SGHVS, CDR2 FNYEAQ. The CDR3 totals 16 residues. The CDR3 is CASSLLQGAHQETQYF. The CDR3 DNA reads TGTGCTAGCAGCTTATTACAGGGGGCCCACCAAGAGACCCAGTACTTC.

As concerns this clonotype: This CDR3 fails to terminate in the conserved phenylalanine or tryptophan, so it likely reflects a read error. No DNA is shown, since the ends of the CDR3 on it are uncertain; the CDR3 is the one TCRdb lists. The chain couples TRBV7-3 to TRBJ2-1; the D call in the table, TRBD1, was not verified against the DNA. Germline CDR1 SGHTA, CDR2 FQGTGA. Inclusive of both ends, the CDR3 amounts to 16 amino acids. The CDR3 region is CASSPAGAFNLDEQLL.

The V and J genes are TRBV11-2 and TRBJ1-1; D ambiguous. Trimming stripped 0 bases from V and 5 bases from J, with 16 bases between. The CDR3 is 16 residues long. CDR1 and CDR2 from the germline V gene are SGHAT and FQNNGV. The CDR3 DNA reads TGTGCCAGCAGCTTAGATAGCCCGGGCCTAGGGACTGAAGCTTTCTTT. Its translation: CASSLDSPGLGTEAFF.

This chain links TRBV14 with TRBJ1-1, with a possible D match to TRBD1 (6 bases). CDR1 and CDR2 from the germline V gene are SGHDN and FVKESK. V gave up 4 bases and J gave up 0 bases, with 12 bases separating them. This CDR3 is 15 amino acids long. Here the CDR3 reads CASSRWTDMNTEAFF. The CDR3 DNA reads TGTGCCAGCAGCCGATGGACAGACATGAACACTGAAGCTTTCTTT.

A note on this clonotype: A read error may produce the germline difference seen at one junction end. V and J are TRBV4-2 and TRBJ1-2; a weak D match, TRBD1 (6 bases). The germline V gene has CDR1 LGHNA and CDR2 YNFKEQ. The CDR3 length is 16 residues. Here the CDR3 DNA reads TGTGCCAGCAGCCAAGGGACAGCTAGCGTTCGCTATGGCTACACCTTT. Its protein product is CASSQGTASVRYGYTF.

The chain is built from TRBV14 and TRBJ1-5; 7 bases fit TRBD1. This CDR3 is 15 amino acids long. V gave up 2 bases and J gave up 6 bases; unmatched junction bases: 7. CDR1 and CDR2 from the germline V gene are SGHDN and FVKESK. DNA of the CDR3: TGTGCCAGCAGCCAACTACAGGGGAAGGGTCAGCCCCAGCATTTT. Translated: CASSQLQGKGQPQHF.

This clonotype was seen more than once but under ten times. This chain links TRBV7-2 with TRBJ1-2; 8 bases fit TRBD1. The V segment lost 5 bases and the J segment 4 bases; nucleotides outside the gene matches: 6. Germline CDR1 and CDR2: SGHTA and FQGNSA. CDR3 length equals 14 residues. The DNA for the CDR3 is TGTGCCAGCAGCCCAGGGGGCTGGGGCTATGGCTACACCTTC. Translating gives CASSPGGWGYGYTF.

This clonotype was counted a few times. The chain employs TRBV11-2 and TRBJ2-4, with a possible D match to TRBD2 (5 bases). V lost 5 bases, J lost 2 bases, and 13 bases lay in between. Germline V gives CDR1 SGHAT, CDR2 FQNNGV. This CDR3 contains 15 residues. CDR3 in DNA: TGTGCCAGCAGCCCCGGGGTCAGGCCCAAAAACATTCAGTACTTC. This sequence encodes CASSPGVRPKNIQYF.

This clonotype appeared many times. The gene calls are TRBV7-2 and TRBJ2-1, with 12 bases aligning to TRBD1. CDR3 length equals 16 residues. The germline CDR1 and CDR2 sequences are SGHTA and FQGNSA. The ends lost 6 bases at V and 1 base at J; junction bases unmatched: 4. DNA for the CDR3: TGTGCCAGCAGGCGGGACAGGGGGCTTTCCTACAATGAGCAGTTCTTC. Protein product: CASRRDRGLSYNEQFF.

The chain combines TRBV7-2 with TRBJ1-4; no definite D call. Between the trimmed V and J ends, which lost 5 bases and 7 bases, there was a span of 17 bases. This CDR3 contains 15 residues. The germline V gene has CDR1 SGHTA and CDR2 FQGNSA. CDR3 bases: TGTGCCAGCAGCCGTACATCATTGGAGGGTGAAAAACTGTTTTTT. Translating gives CASSRTSLEGEKLFF.

The chain recombines TRBV28 with TRBJ2-4, with 9 bases aligning to TRBD1. Germline V gives CDR1 MDHEN, CDR2 SYDVKM. V lost 8 bases to trimming and J lost 6 bases; unmatched junction nucleotides: 5. The length of the CDR3 is 13 residues. The CDR3 reads CASARDRVNIQYF. In nucleotides, the CDR3 is TGTGCCAGCGCGAGGGACAGGGTAAACATTCAGTACTTC.

This clonotype came up many times. V and J are TRBV7-6 and TRBJ2-7, with 8 bases that match TRBD1. CDR1 SGHVS and CDR2 FNYEAQ come from the germline V gene. Trimming took 1 base from V and 4 from J; bases not matched to a gene: 0. This CDR3 comprises 13 residues. The CDR3 DNA reads TGTGCCAGCAGCTTAGACAGGGGGTACGAGCAGTACTTC. It is translated as CASSLDRGYEQYF.

V gene TRBV3-1 combines with J gene TRBJ2-1; TRBD2 matches at 9 bases. Germline V gives CDR1 LGHDT, CDR2 YNNKEL (reference sequence). Germline trimming cut 1 base from V and 2 bases from J; bases unmatched to any gene: 0. The CDR3 totals 15 residues. CDR3 in amino acids: CASSQGTSAYNEQFF. The CDR3 DNA is TGTGCCAGCAGCCAAGGGACTAGCGCCTACAATGAGCAGTTCTTC.

The V gene is TRBV28, the J gene TRBJ1-2, with D possibly TRBD1 on 5 matching bases. CDR1 is MDHEN and CDR2 is SYDVKM in the germline V gene. There are 15 residues in the CDR3. The V and J ends lost 1 base and 4 bases respectively, with 13 bases between them. The CDR3 region is CASSLYSAGSYGYTF. The CDR3 region has the DNA TGTGCCAGCAGTTTATATTCGGCAGGGAGCTATGGCTACACCTTC.

The sample holds a few counts of this clonotype. This sequence joins TRBV6-6 and TRBJ2-7, with D possibly called TRBD1 or TRBD2 (6 bases each). The CDR3 contains 15 residues. V was pared by 2 bases and J by 7 bases, with 18 bases between. CDR1 is MNHNY and CDR2 is SVGAGI in the germline V gene (reference sequence). This chain's CDR3 is CASSYAPGASGEQYF. CDR3 in DNA: TGTGCCAGCAGTTACGCGCCGGGGGCATCGGGGGAGCAGTACTTC.

This clonotype showed up many times. The V and J genes are TRBV7-3 and TRBJ1-2, with 7 nucleotides matching TRBD1. The CDR3 spans 13 residues. Germline assignment: CDR1 SGHTA and CDR2 FQGTGA. V lost 2 bases, J lost 8 bases, and 5 bases stayed unmatched. The CDR3 DNA sequence: TGTGCCAGCAGCTTAGCTGGGACAGACGGCTACACCTTC. As protein: CASSLAGTDGYTF.